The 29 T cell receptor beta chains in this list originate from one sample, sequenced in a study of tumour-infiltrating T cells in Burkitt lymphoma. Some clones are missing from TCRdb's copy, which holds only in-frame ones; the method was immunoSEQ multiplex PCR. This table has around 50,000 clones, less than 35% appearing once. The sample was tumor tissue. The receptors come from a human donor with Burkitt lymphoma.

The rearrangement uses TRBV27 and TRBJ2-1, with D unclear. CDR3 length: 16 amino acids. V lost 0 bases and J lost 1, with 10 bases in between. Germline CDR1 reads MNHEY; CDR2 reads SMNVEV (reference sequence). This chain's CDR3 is CASSLSWKGSYNEQFF. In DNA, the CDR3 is TGTGCCAGCAGTTTATCATGGAAGGGATCCTACAATGAGCAGTTCTTC.

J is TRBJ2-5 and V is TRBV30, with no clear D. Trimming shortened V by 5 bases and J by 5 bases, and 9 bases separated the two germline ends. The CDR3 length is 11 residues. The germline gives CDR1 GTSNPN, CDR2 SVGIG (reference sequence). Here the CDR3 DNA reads TGTGCCTGGGCCGTGTCCGAGACCCAGTACTTC. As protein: CAWAVSETQYF.

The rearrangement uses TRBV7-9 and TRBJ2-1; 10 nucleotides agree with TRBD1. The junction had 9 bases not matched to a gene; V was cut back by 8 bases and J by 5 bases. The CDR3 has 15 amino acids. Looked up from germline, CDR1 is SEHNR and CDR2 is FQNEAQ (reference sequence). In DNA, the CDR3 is TGTGCCAGCTTGACGGACAGGGGGTCGGACAATGAGCAGTTCTTC. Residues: CASLTDRGSDNEQFF. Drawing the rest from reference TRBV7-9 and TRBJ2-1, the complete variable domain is DTGVSQNPRHKITKRGQNVTFRCDPISEHNRLYWYRQTLGQGPEFLTYFQNEAQLEKSRLLSDRFSAERPKGSFSTLEIQRTEQGDSAMYLCASLTDRGSDNEQFFGPGTRLTVL.

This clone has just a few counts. CDR3 protein: CASSIVGPMGNIQYF. CDR3 coding DNA: TGTGCCAGTAGTATAGTCGGCCCTATGGGGAACATTCAGTACTTC. The V call is TRBV19, the J call TRBJ2-4; D remains unclear. Germline loops: CDR1 LNHDA, CDR2 SQIVND (reference sequence). The V end was cut by 1 base, the J end by 7 bases, with 14 bases between. The CDR3 contains 15 residues.

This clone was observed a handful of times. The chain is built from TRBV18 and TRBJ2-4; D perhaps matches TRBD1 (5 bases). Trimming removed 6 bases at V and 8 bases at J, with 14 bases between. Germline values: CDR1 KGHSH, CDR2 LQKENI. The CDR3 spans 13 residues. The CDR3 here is CASSWDGAHIQYF. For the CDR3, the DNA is TGTGCCAGCTCCTGGGATGGGGCACACATTCAGTACTTC.

The CDR3: CAIRPQSNTDTQYF. CDR3 nucleotides: TGTGCCATCAGACCCCAATCTAACACAGATACGCAGTATTTT. The chain combines TRBV10-3 with TRBJ2-3; unclear D gene. CDR1 and CDR2 from the germline V gene are ENHRY and SYGVKD. Trimming pared 6 bases from V and 2 bases from J, leaving 12 bases between. This CDR3 spans 14 amino acids.

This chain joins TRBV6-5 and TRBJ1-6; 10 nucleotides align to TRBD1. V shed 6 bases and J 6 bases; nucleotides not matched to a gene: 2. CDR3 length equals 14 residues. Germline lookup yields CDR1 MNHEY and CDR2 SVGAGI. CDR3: CASRRTGGNSPLHF. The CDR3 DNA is TGTGCCAGCAGGCGGACAGGGGGTAATTCACCCCTCCACTTT.

This CDR3 is CASSLGGHQPQHF. As DNA, the CDR3 is TGTGCCAGCAGCTTGGGTGGTCATCAGCCCCAGCATTTT. The chain combines TRBV7-6 with TRBJ1-5; D is unresolved. Looked up from germline, CDR1 is SGHVS and CDR2 is FNYEAQ. V dropped 3 bases and J dropped 5 bases, with 8 bases sitting between them. This CDR3 is built from 13 residues. The variable domain in full, with the rest retrieved from reference TRBV7-6 and TRBJ1-5, is GAGVSQSPRYKVTKRGQDVALRCDPISGHVSLYWYRQALGQGPEFLTYFNYEAQQDKSGLPNDRFSAERPEGSISTLTIQRTEQRDSAMYRCASSLGGHQPQHFGDGTRLSIL.

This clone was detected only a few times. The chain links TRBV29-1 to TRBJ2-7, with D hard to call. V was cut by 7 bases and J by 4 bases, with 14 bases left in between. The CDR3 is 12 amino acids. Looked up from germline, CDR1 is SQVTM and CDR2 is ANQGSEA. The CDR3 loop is CSATGSEYEQYF. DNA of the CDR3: TGCAGCGCAACCGGCTCAGAGTACGAGCAGTACTTC.

The CDR3 region has the DNA TGTGCCAGCAGCTTGGCAGATACGCAGTATTTT. Protein: CASSLADTQYF. The chain is built from TRBV11-2 and TRBJ2-3; D not certain. This CDR3 has 11 amino acids. Germline V gives CDR1 SGHAT, CDR2 FQNNGV. The V end was cut by 3 bases, the J end by 4 bases, with 2 bases between.

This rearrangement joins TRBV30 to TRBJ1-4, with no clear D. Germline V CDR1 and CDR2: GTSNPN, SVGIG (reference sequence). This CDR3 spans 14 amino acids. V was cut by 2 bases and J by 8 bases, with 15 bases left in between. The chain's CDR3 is CAWSTVSLREKLFF. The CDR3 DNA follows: TGTGCCTGGAGTACAGTTAGTCTCCGGGAAAAACTGTTTTTT.

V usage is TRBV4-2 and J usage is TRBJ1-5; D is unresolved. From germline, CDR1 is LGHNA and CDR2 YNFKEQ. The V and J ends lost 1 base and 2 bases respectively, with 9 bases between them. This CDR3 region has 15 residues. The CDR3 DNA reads TGTGCCAGCAGCCAAGGGGAGGAGCGCAATCAGCCCCAGCATTTT. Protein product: CASSQGEERNQPQHF.

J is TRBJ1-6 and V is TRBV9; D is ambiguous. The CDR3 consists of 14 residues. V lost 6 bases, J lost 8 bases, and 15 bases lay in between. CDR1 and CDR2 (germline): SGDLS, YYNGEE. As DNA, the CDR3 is TGTGCCAGCAAGGTCCCAAAGGCGGATTCACCCCTCCACTTT. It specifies CASKVPKADSPLHF.

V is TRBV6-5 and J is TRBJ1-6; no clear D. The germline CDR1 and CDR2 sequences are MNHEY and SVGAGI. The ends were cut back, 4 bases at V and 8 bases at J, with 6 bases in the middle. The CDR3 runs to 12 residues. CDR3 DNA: TGTGCCAGCAGTTCATTCGATTCACCCCTCCACTTT. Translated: CASSSFDSPLHF.

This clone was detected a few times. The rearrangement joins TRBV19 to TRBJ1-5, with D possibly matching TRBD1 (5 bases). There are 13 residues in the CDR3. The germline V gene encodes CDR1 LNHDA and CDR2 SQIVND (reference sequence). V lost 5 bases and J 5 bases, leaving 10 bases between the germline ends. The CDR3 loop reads CASSGTGDQPQHF. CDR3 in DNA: TGTGCCAGTAGTGGGACCGGGGATCAGCCCCAGCATTTT.

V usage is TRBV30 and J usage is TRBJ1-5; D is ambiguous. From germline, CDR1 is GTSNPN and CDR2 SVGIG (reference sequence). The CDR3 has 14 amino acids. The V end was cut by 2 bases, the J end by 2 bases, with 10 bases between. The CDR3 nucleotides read TGTGCCTGGAGTTCTGGATTTGGCAATCAGCCCCAGCATTTT. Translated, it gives CAWSSGFGNQPQHF.

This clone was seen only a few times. Here the CDR3 reads CASSLVGTANTEAFF. The CDR3 coding sequence is TGCGCCAGCAGCTTGGTTGGGACAGCGAACACTGAAGCTTTCTTT. The V gene is TRBV5-1, the J gene TRBJ1-1; 7 positions agree with TRBD1. CDR1 is SGHRS and CDR2 is YFSETQ in the germline V gene. The CDR3 is 15 residues long. V was clipped by 0 bases and J by 1 base; unmatched bases: 3.

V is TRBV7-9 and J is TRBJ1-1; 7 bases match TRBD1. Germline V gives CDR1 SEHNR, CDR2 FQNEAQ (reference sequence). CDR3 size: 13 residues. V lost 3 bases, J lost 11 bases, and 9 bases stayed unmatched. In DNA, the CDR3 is TGTGCCAGCAGCTTGGGAGAGGGGGCATGGGCTTTCTTT. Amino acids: CASSLGEGAWAFF.

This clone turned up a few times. The CDR3 nucleotides read TGTGCCAGCGCCAGGGGAGGTAGGGATAATTCACCCCTCCACTTT. Its protein is CASARGGRDNSPLHF. The chain joins TRBV2 to TRBJ1-6; tentative D call: TRBD1 (6 bases). The germline V gene has CDR1 SNHLY and CDR2 FYNNEI. The CDR3 runs 15 residues. Trimming took off 8 bases at V and 5 bases at J, with 16 bases between the two ends.

The CDR3 spells CASSFGASSQPQHF. Written as DNA, the CDR3 is TGTGCCAGCAGCTTTGGGGCCTCCAGTCAGCCCCAGCATTTT. The V call is TRBV11-2, the J call TRBJ1-5; maybe TRBD1 (5 bases). V gave up 3 bases and J gave up 6 bases, with 12 bases separating them. This CDR3 is built from 14 residues. From germline, CDR1 is SGHAT and CDR2 FQNNGV.

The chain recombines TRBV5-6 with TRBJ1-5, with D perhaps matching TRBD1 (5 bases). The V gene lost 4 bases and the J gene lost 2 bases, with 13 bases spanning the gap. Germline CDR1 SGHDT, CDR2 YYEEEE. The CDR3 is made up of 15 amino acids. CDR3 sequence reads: CASSLGGFGNQPQHF. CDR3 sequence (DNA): TGTGCCAGCAGCCTGGGGGGGTTCGGCAATCAGCCCCAGCATTTT.

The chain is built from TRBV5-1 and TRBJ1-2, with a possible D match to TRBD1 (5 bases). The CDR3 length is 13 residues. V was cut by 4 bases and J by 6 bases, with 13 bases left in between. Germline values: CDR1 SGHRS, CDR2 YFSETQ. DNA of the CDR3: TGCGCCAGCAGCCTGGGGGGGGTCGATGGCTACACCTTC. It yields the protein CASSLGGVDGYTF.

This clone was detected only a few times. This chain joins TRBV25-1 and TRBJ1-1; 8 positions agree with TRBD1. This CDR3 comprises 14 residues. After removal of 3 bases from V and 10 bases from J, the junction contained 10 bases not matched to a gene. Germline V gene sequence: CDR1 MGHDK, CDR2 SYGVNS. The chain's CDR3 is CASSDYDRGRRAFF. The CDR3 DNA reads TGTGCCAGCAGTGATTATGACAGGGGCCGAAGAGCTTTCTTT.

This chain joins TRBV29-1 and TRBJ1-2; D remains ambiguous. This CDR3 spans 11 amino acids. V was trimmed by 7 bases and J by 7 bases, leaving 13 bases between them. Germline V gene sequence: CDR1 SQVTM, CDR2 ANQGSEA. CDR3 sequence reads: CSAFGNRGYTF. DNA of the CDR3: TGCAGCGCGTTTGGGAACCGTGGCTACACCTTC.

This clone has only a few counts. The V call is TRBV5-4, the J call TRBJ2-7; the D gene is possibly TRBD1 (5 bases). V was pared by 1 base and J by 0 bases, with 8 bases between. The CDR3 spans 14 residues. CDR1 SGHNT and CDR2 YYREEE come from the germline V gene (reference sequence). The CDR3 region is CASSLFQGSYEQYF. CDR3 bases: TGTGCCAGCAGCTTGTTCCAGGGCTCCTACGAGCAGTACTTC.

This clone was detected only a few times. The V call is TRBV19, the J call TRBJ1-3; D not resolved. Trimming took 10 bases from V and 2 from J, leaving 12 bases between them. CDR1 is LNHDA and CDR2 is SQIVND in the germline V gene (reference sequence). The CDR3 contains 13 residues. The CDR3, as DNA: TGTGCCACGGGAGGTGGGCCTGGAAACACCATATATTTT. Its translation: CATGGGPGNTIYF.

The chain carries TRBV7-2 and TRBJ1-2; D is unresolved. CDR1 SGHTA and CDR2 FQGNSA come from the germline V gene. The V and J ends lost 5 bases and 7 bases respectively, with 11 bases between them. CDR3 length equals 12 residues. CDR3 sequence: CASSRRYTGYTF. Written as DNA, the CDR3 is TGTGCCAGCAGCCGCCGGTACACTGGCTACACCTTC.

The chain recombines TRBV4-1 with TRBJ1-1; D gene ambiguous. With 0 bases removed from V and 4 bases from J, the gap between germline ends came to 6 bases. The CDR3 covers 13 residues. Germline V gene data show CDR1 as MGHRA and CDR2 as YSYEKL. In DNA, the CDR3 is TGCGCCAGCAGCCAAGAACAGACCACTGAAGCTTTCTTT. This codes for CASSQEQTTEAFF.

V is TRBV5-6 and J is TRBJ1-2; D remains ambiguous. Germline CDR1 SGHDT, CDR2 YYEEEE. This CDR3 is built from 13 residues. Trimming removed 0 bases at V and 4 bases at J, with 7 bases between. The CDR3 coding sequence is TGTGCCAGCAGCTTGGTTGGTGCCTATGGCTACACCTTC. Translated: CASSLVGAYGYTF.